The clone carrying this T cell receptor (beta chain) was picked up a small number of times. The same CDR3 arises from other DNA sequences in this sample as well. Some clones are missing from TCRdb's copy, which holds only in-frame ones; the method was immunoSEQ multiplex PCR. The sample includes over a million clones, approximately 70% of them seen just once. This record belongs to a study of shared clonotypes between healthy human individuals. Study details: A donor's plate count was three for CD4 naive and three for CD4 memory; CD8 naive had two and CD8 memory one.

Healthy HIV-negative adults with no recent acute infections or vaccinations were recruited as donors. The trim removed 5 bases at V and 5 bases at J, leaving 6 bases unmatched. This CDR3 is built from 14 residues. From germline, CDR1 is SGHAT and CDR2 FQNNGV. The source is a man between 18 and 29 years old in good health. The specimen was memory CD4+ T cells sorted from blood. Subset meaning: CD45RA-negative fraction. V gene TRBV11-2 combines with J gene TRBJ1-1; 9 nucleotides line up with TRBD1. This CDR3 is CASSPQGAGTEAFF. The CDR3 DNA is TGTGCCAGCAGCCCACAGGGGGCTGGGACTGAAGCTTTCTTT.